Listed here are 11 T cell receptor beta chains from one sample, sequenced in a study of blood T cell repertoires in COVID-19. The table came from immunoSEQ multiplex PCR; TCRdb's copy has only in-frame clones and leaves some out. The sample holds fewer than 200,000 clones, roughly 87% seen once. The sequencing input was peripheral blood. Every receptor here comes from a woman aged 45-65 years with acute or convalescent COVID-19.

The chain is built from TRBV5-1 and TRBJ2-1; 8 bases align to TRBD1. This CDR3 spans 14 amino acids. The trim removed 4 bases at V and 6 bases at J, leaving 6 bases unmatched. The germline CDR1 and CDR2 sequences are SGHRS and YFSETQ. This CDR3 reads CASSLPDRVNEQFF. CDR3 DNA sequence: TGCGCCAGCAGCCTCCCGGACAGGGTCAATGAGCAGTTCTTC.

The CDR3 is CASSQERQGRAGYTF. In DNA form, the CDR3 reads TGCGCCAGCAGCCAAGAAAGGCAGGGGCGAGCCGGCTACACCTTC. The V and J genes are TRBV4-1 and TRBJ1-2; D is perhaps TRBD1 (6 bases). The CDR3 totals 15 residues. Germline assignment: CDR1 MGHRA and CDR2 YSYEKL. V was trimmed by 0 bases and J by 8 bases, leaving 16 bases between them.

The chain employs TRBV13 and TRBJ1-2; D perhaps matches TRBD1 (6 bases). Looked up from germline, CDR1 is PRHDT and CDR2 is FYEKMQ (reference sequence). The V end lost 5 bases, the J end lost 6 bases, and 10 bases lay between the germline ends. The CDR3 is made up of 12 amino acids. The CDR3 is CASSLRTDGYTF. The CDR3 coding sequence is TGTGCCAGCAGCCTAAGGACAGATGGCTACACCTTC.

This chain's CDR3 is CASSLETGQHNEQFF. CDR3 coding DNA: TGCGCCAGCAGCTTGGAGACAGGGCAACACAATGAGCAGTTCTTC. The chain combines TRBV5-1 with TRBJ2-1, with 7 nucleotides matching TRBD1. CDR1 and CDR2 (germline): SGHRS, YFSETQ. The ends lost 0 bases at V and 5 bases at J; junction bases unmatched: 5. CDR3 length: 15 residues.

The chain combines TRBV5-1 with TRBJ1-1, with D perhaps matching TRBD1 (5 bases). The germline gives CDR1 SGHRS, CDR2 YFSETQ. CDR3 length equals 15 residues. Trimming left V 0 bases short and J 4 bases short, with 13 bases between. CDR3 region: CASSLAGRDGTEAFF. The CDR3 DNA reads TGCGCCAGCAGCTTGGCCGGCAGGGATGGCACTGAAGCTTTCTTT.

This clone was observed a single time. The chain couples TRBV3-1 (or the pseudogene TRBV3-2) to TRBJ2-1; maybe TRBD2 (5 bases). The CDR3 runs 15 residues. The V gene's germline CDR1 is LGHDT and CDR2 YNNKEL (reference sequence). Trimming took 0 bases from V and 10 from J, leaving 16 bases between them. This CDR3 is CASSQDIASLAEQFF. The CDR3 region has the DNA TGTGCCAGCAGCCAAGATATCGCTAGCTTAGCCGAGCAGTTCTTC.

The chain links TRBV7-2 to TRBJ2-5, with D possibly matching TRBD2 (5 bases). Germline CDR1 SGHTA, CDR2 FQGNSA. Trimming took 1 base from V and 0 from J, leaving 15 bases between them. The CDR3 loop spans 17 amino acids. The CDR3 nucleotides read TGTGCCAGCAGCTTAGTTTCCAGGAGGTCGTACCAAGAGACCCAGTACTTC. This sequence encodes CASSLVSRRSYQETQYF.

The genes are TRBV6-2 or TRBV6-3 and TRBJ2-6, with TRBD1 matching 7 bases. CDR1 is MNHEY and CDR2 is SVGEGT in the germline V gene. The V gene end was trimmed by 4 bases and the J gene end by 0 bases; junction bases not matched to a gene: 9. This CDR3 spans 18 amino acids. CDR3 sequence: CASSSIKGQLSGANVLTF. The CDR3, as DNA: TGTGCCAGCAGTTCGATAAAGGGACAGCTCTCTGGGGCCAACGTCCTGACTTTC.

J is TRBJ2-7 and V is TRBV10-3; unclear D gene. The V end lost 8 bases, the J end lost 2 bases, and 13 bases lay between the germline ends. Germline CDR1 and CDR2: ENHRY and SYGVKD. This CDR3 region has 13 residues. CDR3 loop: CAISSAGTYEQYF. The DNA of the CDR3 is TGTGCCATCTCCTCTGCAGGAACCTACGAGCAGTACTTC.

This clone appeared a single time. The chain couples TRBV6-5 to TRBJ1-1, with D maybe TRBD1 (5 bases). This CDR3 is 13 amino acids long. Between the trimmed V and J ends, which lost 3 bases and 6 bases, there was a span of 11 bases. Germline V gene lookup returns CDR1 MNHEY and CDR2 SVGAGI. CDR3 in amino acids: CASSYGWGAEAFF. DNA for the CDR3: TGTGCCAGCAGTTATGGGTGGGGCGCTGAAGCTTTCTTT.

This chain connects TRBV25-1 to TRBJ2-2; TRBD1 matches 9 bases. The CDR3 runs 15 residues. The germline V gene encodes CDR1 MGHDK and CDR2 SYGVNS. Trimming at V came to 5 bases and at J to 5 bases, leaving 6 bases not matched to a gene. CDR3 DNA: TGTGCCAGCAGTCCTCGGACAGGGGTTACCGGGGAGCTGTTTTTT. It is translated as CASSPRTGVTGELFF.